This T cell receptor beta chain came from a study of shared clonotypes between healthy human individuals. Ten immunoSEQ deep assay plates were used to sequence unsorted PBMC DNA. Authors' methods: ImmunoSEQ supplied junction-only sequences lacking quality scores, so filtering was different. Clones were read by immunoSEQ multiplex PCR, and TCRdb kept only the in-frame ones, dropping some. V and J calls and clone size are copied from that table; D and trimming were computed from the DNA. The data contain about 490,000 clones, roughly 85% of them singletons. Sequencing used PBMCs. The TCR originated in a woman in her thirties or forties in good health. Some clones in this sample may be carry-over from other donors' samples.

This CDR3 is CASSFDRPRGDTQYF. CDR3 bases: TGTGCCAGCAGCTTCGACAGGCCCCGAGGAGATACGCAGTATTTT. This chain connects TRBV11-2 to TRBJ2-3, with D maybe TRBD1 (6 bases). The CDR3 length is 15 residues. V lost 3 bases and J lost 5, with 15 bases in between. CDR1 SGHAT and CDR2 FQNNGV come from the germline V gene.